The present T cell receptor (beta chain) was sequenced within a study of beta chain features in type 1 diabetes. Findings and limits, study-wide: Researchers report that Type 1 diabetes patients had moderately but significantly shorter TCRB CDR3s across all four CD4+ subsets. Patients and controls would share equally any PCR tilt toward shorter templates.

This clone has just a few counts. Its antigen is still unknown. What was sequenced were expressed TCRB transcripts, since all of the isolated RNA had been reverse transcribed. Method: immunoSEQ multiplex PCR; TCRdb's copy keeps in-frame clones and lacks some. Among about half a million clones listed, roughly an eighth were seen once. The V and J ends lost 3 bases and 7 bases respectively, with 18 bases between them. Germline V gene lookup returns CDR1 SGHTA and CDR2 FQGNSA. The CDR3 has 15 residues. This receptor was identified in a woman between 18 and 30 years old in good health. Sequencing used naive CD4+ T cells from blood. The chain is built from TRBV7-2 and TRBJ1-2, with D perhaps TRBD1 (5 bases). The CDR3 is CASSLSSTDPIGYTF. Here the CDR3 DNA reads TGTGCCAGCAGCTTGTCCTCGACAGACCCCATTGGCTACACCTTC.